This is a list of T cell receptor beta chains from one sample in a study of CD8 T cells in ankylosing spondylitis. TCRdb reprocessed the 5' RACE reads via MiXCR and lists one record per CDR3 protein. Of about 36,000 distinct CDR3 sequences listed, roughly 13% were seen once; the top ten hold about 30%. Sequenced sample: synovial fluid, either unsorted or a sorted T cell fraction (not recorded which). These receptors came from a male donor with ankylosing spondylitis. Both conserved end residues are part of each CDR3. Each record gives: CDR3 protein, CDR3 DNA, D gene, V gene, J gene, clone size, CDR3 length. The D gene is left open where the match is weak. The size field is filled for only some rows; it gives once, few, many or a size class.

CDR3 protein: CASSLSGGWETQYF
CDR3 DNA: TGTGCCAGCAGTTTATCAGGGGGCTGGGAGACCCAGTACTTC
D gene: TRBD1
V gene: TRBV6-5
J gene: TRBJ2-5
clone size: many
CDR3 length: 14

CDR3 protein: CASSPGTLIGTQYF
CDR3 DNA: TGTGCCAGCAGTCCCGGGACTCTAATCGGGACCCAGTACTTC
D gene: -
V gene: TRBV6-1
J gene: TRBJ2-5
clone size: -
CDR3 length: 14

CDR3 protein: CSVGQSSYEQYF
CDR3 DNA: TGCAGCGTTGGGCAGAGCTCCTACGAGCAGTACTTC
D gene: -
V gene: TRBV29-1
J gene: TRBJ2-7
clone size: few
CDR3 length: 12

CDR3 protein: CASSQELGQGETYIQYF
CDR3 DNA: TGCGCCAGCAGCCAAGAGCTCGGACAGGGGGAAACTTACATTCAGTACTTC
D gene: TRBD1
V gene: TRBV4-3
J gene: TRBJ2-4
clone size: -
CDR3 length: 17

CDR3 protein: CASSPSGQGWAGELFF
CDR3 DNA: TGTGCCAGCAGTCCCTCGGGACAGGGGTGGGCCGGGGAGCTGTTTTTT
D gene: TRBD1
V gene: TRBV6-5
J gene: TRBJ2-2
clone size: -
CDR3 length: 16

CDR3 protein: CASSLRGQGWMNTEAFF
CDR3 DNA: TGTGCCAGCAGCTTAAGGGGACAGGGATGGATGAACACTGAAGCTTTCTTT
D gene: TRBD1
V gene: TRBV7-2
J gene: TRBJ1-1
clone size: -
CDR3 length: 17

CDR3 protein: CASGSGGLPQHF
CDR3 DNA: TGTGCCAGCGGCTCCGGGGGGCTGCCCCAGCATTTT
D gene: -
V gene: TRBV5-6
J gene: TRBJ1-5
clone size: -
CDR3 length: 12

CDR3 protein: CASSQDRTSGGVSYEQYF
CDR3 DNA: TGCGCCAGCAGCCAAGATAGGACAAGCGGGGGGGTCTCCTACGAGCAGTACTTC
D gene: TRBD2
V gene: TRBV4-3
J gene: TRBJ2-7
clone size: medium-sized
CDR3 length: 18

CDR3 protein: CASSLVRNEQFF
CDR3 DNA: TGTGCCAGCAGCTTGGTACGGAATGAGCAGTTCTTC
D gene: -
V gene: TRBV5-6
J gene: TRBJ2-1
clone size: many
CDR3 length: 12

CDR3 protein: CATSAPGAEGYYGYTF
CDR3 DNA: TGTGCCACCAGTGCCCCAGGAGCCGAGGGTTACTATGGCTACACCTTC
D gene: -
V gene: TRBV24-1
J gene: TRBJ1-2
clone size: -
CDR3 length: 16

CDR3 protein: CATSNWGRVDGYTF
CDR3 DNA: TGTGCCACCAGCAATTGGGGCAGGGTGGATGGCTACACCTTC
D gene: -
V gene: TRBV15
J gene: TRBJ1-2
clone size: -
CDR3 length: 14

CDR3 protein: CSATEGYANTEAFF
CDR3 DNA: TGCAGTGCTACGGAGGGGTATGCGAACACTGAAGCTTTCTTT
D gene: -
V gene: TRBV20-1
J gene: TRBJ1-1
clone size: many
CDR3 length: 14

CDR3 protein: CASSRILAGEYNEQFF
CDR3 DNA: TGTGCCAGCAGCCGCATACTAGCGGGAGAGTACAATGAGCAGTTCTTC
D gene: TRBD2
V gene: TRBV4-2
J gene: TRBJ2-1
clone size: -
CDR3 length: 16

CDR3 protein: CASSPAWGSPLHF
CDR3 DNA: TGTGCCAGCAGCCCAGCTTGGGGTTCACCCCTCCACTTT
D gene: -
V gene: TRBV6-1
J gene: TRBJ1-6
clone size: many
CDR3 length: 13

CDR3 protein: CASSYAAEQYF
CDR3 DNA: TGTGCCAGCAGTTACGCCGCCGAGCAGTACTTC
D gene: -
V gene: TRBV6-5
J gene: TRBJ2-7
clone size: few
CDR3 length: 11

CDR3 protein: CASSQDVQSGANVLTF
CDR3 DNA: TGCGCCAGCAGCCAAGATGTCCAGTCTGGGGCCAACGTCCTGACTTTC
D gene: -
V gene: TRBV4-3
J gene: TRBJ2-6
clone size: -
CDR3 length: 16

CDR3 protein: CSARGAPGISNQPQHF
CDR3 DNA: TGCAGTGCTAGGGGGGCCCCCGGGATAAGCAATCAGCCCCAGCATTTT
D gene: -
V gene: TRBV20-1
J gene: TRBJ1-5
clone size: many
CDR3 length: 16

CDR3 protein: CASSLAPEGPWQFF
CDR3 DNA: TGTGCCAGCAGTTTGGCGCCAGAAGGACCGTGGCAGTTCTTC
D gene: -
V gene: TRBV28
J gene: TRBJ2-1
clone size: many
CDR3 length: 14

CDR3 protein: CASSQGVRDRGVNTEAFF
CDR3 DNA: TGTGCCAGCAGCCAAGGGGTTCGGGACAGGGGGGTTAACACTGAAGCTTTCTTT
D gene: TRBD1
V gene: TRBV4-2
J gene: TRBJ1-1
clone size: many
CDR3 length: 18

CDR3 protein: CASGLRGRANYGYTF
CDR3 DNA: TGTGCCAGCGGACTCAGGGGGCGGGCTAACTATGGCTACACCTTC
D gene: TRBD1
V gene: TRBV27
J gene: TRBJ1-2
clone size: many
CDR3 length: 15

CDR3 protein: CASRPTGTDTQYF
CDR3 DNA: TGTGCCAGCCGCCCAACGGGGACAGATACGCAGTATTTT
D gene: -
V gene: TRBV27
J gene: TRBJ2-3
clone size: -
CDR3 length: 13

CDR3 protein: CASSEGTGIYQPQHF
CDR3 DNA: TGTGCCAGCAGTGAAGGGACAGGGATTTATCAGCCCCAGCATTTT
D gene: TRBD1
V gene: TRBV6-1
J gene: TRBJ1-5
clone size: few
CDR3 length: 15

CDR3 protein: CASSLRWGQLNSPLHF
CDR3 DNA: TGTGCCAGCAGTTTACGCTGGGGACAGCTTAATTCACCCCTCCACTTT
D gene: TRBD1
V gene: TRBV28
J gene: TRBJ1-6
clone size: few
CDR3 length: 16

CDR3 protein: CASSVATGKDQPQHF
CDR3 DNA: TGTGCCAGCAGCGTAGCTACGGGGAAGGACCAGCCCCAGCATTTT
D gene: -
V gene: TRBV9
J gene: TRBJ1-5
clone size: few
CDR3 length: 15

CDR3 protein: CASSLGGGRTEAFF
CDR3 DNA: TGTGCCAGCAGCTTAGGAGGGGGCCGGACTGAAGCTTTCTTT
D gene: TRBD1
V gene: TRBV7-9
J gene: TRBJ1-1
clone size: few
CDR3 length: 14

CDR3 protein: CASSLARTSGSPYEQYF
CDR3 DNA: TGCGCCAGCAGCTTGGCCCGGACTAGCGGTTCTCCCTACGAGCAGTACTTC
D gene: TRBD2
V gene: TRBV5-1
J gene: TRBJ2-7
clone size: few
CDR3 length: 17

CDR3 protein: CSAPPAGDYEQYF
CDR3 DNA: TGCAGTGCCCCCCCCGCGGGGGACTACGAGCAGTACTTC
D gene: TRBD2
V gene: TRBV20-1
J gene: TRBJ2-7
clone size: -
CDR3 length: 13

CDR3 protein: CASSPPGREYNEQFF
CDR3 DNA: TGTGCCAGCAGTCCTCCGGGACGGGAATACAATGAGCAGTTCTTC
D gene: -
V gene: TRBV12-3/TRBV12-4
J gene: TRBJ2-1
clone size: few
CDR3 length: 15

CDR3 protein: CASSSLAGAGEQYF
CDR3 DNA: TGTGCCAGCAGTTCGTTAGCGGGAGCGGGGGAGCAGTACTTC
D gene: TRBD2
V gene: TRBV27
J gene: TRBJ2-7
clone size: -
CDR3 length: 14

CDR3 protein: CASSPPGGSAYNEQFF
CDR3 DNA: TGTGCCAGCAGCCCCCCTGGCGGGAGTGCCTACAATGAGCAGTTCTTC
D gene: TRBD2
V gene: TRBV7-9
J gene: TRBJ2-1
clone size: many
CDR3 length: 16

CDR3 protein: CASSHDRYMNTEAFF
CDR3 DNA: TGTGCCAGCAGTCATGACAGGTACATGAACACTGAAGCTTTCTTT
D gene: -
V gene: TRBV5-4
J gene: TRBJ1-1
clone size: many
CDR3 length: 15

CDR3 protein: CSATGQASHEQYF
CDR3 DNA: TGCAGTGCTACCGGACAGGCTAGCCACGAGCAGTACTTC
D gene: TRBD1
V gene: TRBV20-1
J gene: TRBJ2-7
clone size: -
CDR3 length: 13

CDR3 protein: CASSYGRDSPLHF
CDR3 DNA: TGTGCCAGCAGTTACGGGAGGGATTCACCCCTCCACTTT
D gene: -
V gene: TRBV12-3/TRBV12-4
J gene: TRBJ1-6
clone size: few
CDR3 length: 13

CDR3 protein: CSASKGQMKNEQFF
CDR3 DNA: TGCAGTGCTAGTAAAGGACAGATGAAAAATGAGCAGTTCTTC
D gene: -
V gene: TRBV20-1
J gene: TRBJ2-1
clone size: few
CDR3 length: 14

CDR3 protein: CASSQDGGGVYGYTF
CDR3 DNA: TGTGCCAGCAGCCAAGATGGAGGGGGCGTCTATGGCTACACCTTC
D gene: TRBD1
V gene: TRBV4-2
J gene: TRBJ1-2
clone size: few
CDR3 length: 15

CDR3 protein: CASSLGRDNSYEQYF
CDR3 DNA: TGCGCCAGCAGCTTGGGTCGGGACAACTCCTACGAGCAGTACTTC
D gene: -
V gene: TRBV5-1
J gene: TRBJ2-7
clone size: -
CDR3 length: 15

CDR3 protein: CASSPPSSYEQYF
CDR3 DNA: TGTGCCAGCAGCCCCCCGAGCTCCTACGAGCAGTACTTC
D gene: -
V gene: TRBV7-8
J gene: TRBJ2-7
clone size: -
CDR3 length: 13

CDR3 protein: CASSSGQGANYGYTF
CDR3 DNA: TGTGCCAGCAGCTCTGGACAGGGGGCTAACTATGGCTACACCTTC
D gene: TRBD1
V gene: TRBV7-9
J gene: TRBJ1-2
clone size: few
CDR3 length: 15

CDR3 protein: CATDRGIVGGYTF
CDR3 DNA: TGTGCCACCGACAGGGGGATCGTCGGTGGCTACACCTTC
D gene: TRBD1
V gene: TRBV10-3
J gene: TRBJ1-2
clone size: -
CDR3 length: 13

CDR3 protein: CASTHRRTGANGYTF
CDR3 DNA: TGTGCCAGCACTCACCGACGGACAGGGGCTAATGGCTACACCTTC
D gene: TRBD1
V gene: TRBV27
J gene: TRBJ1-2
clone size: -
CDR3 length: 15

CDR3 protein: CASSQGTGGGQPQHF
CDR3 DNA: TGCGCCAGCAGCCAAGGCACAGGGGGCGGTCAGCCCCAGCATTTT
D gene: TRBD1
V gene: TRBV4-3
J gene: TRBJ1-5
clone size: -
CDR3 length: 15

CDR3 protein: CASQLGARPQHF
CDR3 DNA: TGTGCCTCTCAGTTGGGGGCCCGGCCCCAGCATTTT
D gene: -
V gene: TRBV7-9
J gene: TRBJ1-5
clone size: -
CDR3 length: 12

CDR3 protein: CASSYRTGWDQPQHF
CDR3 DNA: TGTGCCAGCAGTTACAGGACAGGGTGGGATCAGCCCCAGCATTTT
D gene: TRBD1
V gene: TRBV6-2/TRBV6-3
J gene: TRBJ1-5
clone size: -
CDR3 length: 15

CDR3 protein: CCARNFRSVPRREKLFF
CDR3 DNA: TGCTGTGCTAGAAACTTTCGGTCAGTCCCGCGGCGGGAAAAACTGTTTTTT
D gene: -
V gene: TRBV20-1
J gene: TRBJ1-4
clone size: -
CDR3 length: 17

CDR3 protein: CASRILAGRYEQFF
CDR3 DNA: TGCGCCAGCAGAATCCTAGCGGGAAGGTATGAGCAGTTCTTC
D gene: TRBD2
V gene: TRBV5-1
J gene: TRBJ2-1
clone size: -
CDR3 length: 14

CDR3 protein: CATIGTGTQGNYGYTF
CDR3 DNA: TGTGCCACTATAGGGACCGGGACACAGGGCAACTATGGCTACACCTTC
D gene: -
V gene: TRBV10-3
J gene: TRBJ1-2
clone size: few
CDR3 length: 16

CDR3 protein: CASSSGTGHDEQYF
CDR3 DNA: TGTGCCAGCAGCTCCGGGACAGGTCACGACGAGCAGTACTTC
D gene: TRBD1
V gene: TRBV7-8
J gene: TRBJ2-7
clone size: -
CDR3 length: 14

CDR3 protein: CASSLEDSVSMTGGKIDEQYF
CDR3 DNA: TGCGCCAGCAGCTTGGAAGACTCGGTCTCAATGACGGGCGGAAAGATCGACGAGCAGTACTTC
D gene: -
V gene: TRBV5-1
J gene: TRBJ2-7
clone size: few
CDR3 length: 21

CDR3 protein: CSAAKDRVTEAFF
CDR3 DNA: TGCAGTGCTGCTAAGGACAGGGTTACTGAAGCTTTCTTT
D gene: TRBD1
V gene: TRBV20-1
J gene: TRBJ1-1
clone size: -
CDR3 length: 13

CDR3 protein: CSAPLLGRETSYEQYF
CDR3 DNA: TGCAGTGCCCCACTCTTGGGTCGGGAGACTTCCTACGAGCAGTACTTC
D gene: -
V gene: TRBV20-1
J gene: TRBJ2-7
clone size: -
CDR3 length: 16

CDR3 protein: CASSSDRAGANVLTF
CDR3 DNA: TGTGCCAGCAGTTCCGACAGGGCTGGGGCCAACGTCCTGACTTTC
D gene: TRBD1
V gene: TRBV6-5
J gene: TRBJ2-6
clone size: few
CDR3 length: 15

CDR3 protein: CSARLSGRLTSGLRGETQYF
CDR3 DNA: TGCAGTGCCAGGCTAAGTGGTCGCCTGACTAGCGGCCTTAGGGGGGAGACCCAGTACTTC
D gene: TRBD2
V gene: TRBV20-1
J gene: TRBJ2-5
clone size: few
CDR3 length: 20

CDR3 protein: CASSLWTSGRPGANVLTF
CDR3 DNA: TGTGCCAGCAGCCTATGGACTAGCGGGAGACCTGGGGCCAACGTCCTGACTTTC
D gene: TRBD2
V gene: TRBV5-8
J gene: TRBJ2-6
clone size: many
CDR3 length: 18

CDR3 protein: CASSLRTGGGYGYTF
CDR3 DNA: TGTGCCAGCAGCCTGAGGACAGGCGGGGGCTATGGCTACACCTTC
D gene: TRBD1
V gene: TRBV3-1
J gene: TRBJ1-2
clone size: -
CDR3 length: 15

CDR3 protein: CASSLARGNTEAFF
CDR3 DNA: TGTGCCAGCAGCTTAGCCAGGGGGAACACTGAAGCTTTCTTT
D gene: -
V gene: TRBV7-9
J gene: TRBJ1-1
clone size: -
CDR3 length: 14

CDR3 protein: CASSARQYYGYTF
CDR3 DNA: TGTGCCAGCAGTGCCCGACAGTACTATGGCTACACCTTC
D gene: -
V gene: TRBV2
J gene: TRBJ1-2
clone size: many
CDR3 length: 13

CDR3 protein: CASSRVIEPGELFF
CDR3 DNA: TGTGCCAGCAGCAGGGTTATCGAACCCGGGGAGCTGTTTTTT
D gene: -
V gene: TRBV6-1
J gene: TRBJ2-2
clone size: many
CDR3 length: 14